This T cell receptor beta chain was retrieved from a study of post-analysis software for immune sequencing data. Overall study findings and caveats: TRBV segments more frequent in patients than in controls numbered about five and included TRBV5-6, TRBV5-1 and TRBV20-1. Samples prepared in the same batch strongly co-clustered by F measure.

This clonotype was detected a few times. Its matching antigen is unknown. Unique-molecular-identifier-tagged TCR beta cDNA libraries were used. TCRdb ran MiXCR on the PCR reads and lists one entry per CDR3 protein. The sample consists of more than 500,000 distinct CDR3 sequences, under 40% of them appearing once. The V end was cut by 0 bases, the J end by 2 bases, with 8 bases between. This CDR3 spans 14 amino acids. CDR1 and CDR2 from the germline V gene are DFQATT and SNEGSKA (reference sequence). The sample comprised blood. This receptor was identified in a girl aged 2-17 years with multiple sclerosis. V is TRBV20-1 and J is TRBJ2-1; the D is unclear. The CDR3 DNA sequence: TGCAGTGCTAGAGACTATTCTCCCTACAATGAGCAGTTCTTC. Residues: CSARDYSPYNEQFF.